This entry describes one T cell receptor (beta chain). These data come from a study of blood T cell repertoires in COVID-19. The overall study: Acute-phase and convalescent COVID-19 samples originated in the United States, Italy and Spain. Sources were T cells, B-cell-depleted T cells, or PBMCs; the material itself was cDNA or gDNA.

Per the original data handling: Scientists estimated how many nucleated cells there were by amplifying reference gene primers. The method was immunoSEQ multiplex PCR; TCRdb's version includes in-frame clones alone and lacks a portion of them. D and trimming come from the DNA, and the V and J calls and clone size come from that table. In the table there are approximately 200,000 clones, 70% to 90% of which are singletons. V was cut by 3 bases and J by 4 bases, with 12 bases left in between. Germline values: CDR1 LNHDA, CDR2 SQIVND (reference sequence). This CDR3 has 14 amino acids. The rearrangement uses TRBV19 and TRBJ1-2; a weak D match, TRBD1 (5 bases). This clonotype was obtained from a man aged 40-49 years with acute or convalescent COVID-19. The sequencing input was peripheral blood. DNA of the CDR3: TGTGCCAGTAGTATCCAAGGACACGGCTATGGCTACACCTTC. It specifies CASSIQGHGYGYTF.